The clone carrying this T cell receptor (beta chain) has just a few counts. Its target is unknown. This entry belongs to a study of tumor-infiltrating lymphocytes in localized non-small cell lung cancer. Across the study: The cohort mixed smokers and never-smokers, several histologies, and some post-neoadjuvant-chemotherapy samples. From each patient, both tumor and uninvolved lung, non-adjacent to tumor, were sampled.

Assay: immunoSEQ multiplex PCR; the TCRdb copy retains only in-frame clones and omits some. The sample contains about 8,900 clones, 60% to 80% of which appear only once. Study-level results: Available tissue quantity limited TCR sequencing to a patient subset. TCRbeta sequencing showed higher T cell infiltration in tumors than uninvolved lung.

The TCR sequence derives from a human donor with non-small cell lung cancer. Material for sequencing was uninvolved lung tissue not adjacent to the tumor.

The CDR3 is CASSFPTAYEQYF. The CDR3 DNA sequence: TGTGCCAGCAGTTTCCCGACAGCCTACGAGCAGTACTTC. This chain joins TRBV28 and TRBJ2-7, with D possibly matching TRBD1 (5 bases). Germline CDR1 MDHEN, CDR2 SYDVKM. There are 13 residues in the CDR3. The ends were cut back, 3 bases at V and 2 bases at J, with 8 bases in the middle.